Included here is one T cell receptor beta chain sequence, with context. There are 16 residues in the CDR3. Germline lookup yields CDR1 SGHRS and CDR2 YFSETQ. V dropped 4 bases and J dropped 2 bases, with 16 bases sitting between them. Using immunoSEQ multiplex PCR, the repertoire was profiled, and TCRdb retains in-frame clones only, with some absent. The sample shows about 660,000 clones, roughly 86% of them seen only once. These data come from a study of shared T cell receptors in the human thymus. This sample also belongs to another study, concerning human thymus T cells. That publication notes: Healthy Finnish infants undergoing corrective surgery for congenital heart defects were the donors. Thymic and blood repertoires seemed to show skewed V and J gene use. Related research has reported that thymic repertoires overlap highly among unrelated individuals.

J is TRBJ2-4 and V is TRBV5-1, with a possible D match to TRBD1 (6 bases). This TCR was recovered from a boy less than two years old with a congenital heart defect. Specimen: thymocytes. The CDR3 DNA reads as TGCGCCAGCAGCCCCCGGACAGTTTACCCCAAAAACATTCAGTACTTC. This gives the protein CASSPRTVYPKNIQYF.